The clone carrying this T cell receptor (beta chain) was seen a few times. Antigen: not known. The data stem from a study of T-cell memory formation after mild COVID-19. V dropped 5 bases and J dropped 6; count of bases not matched to a gene: 6. The CDR3 extends over 13 amino acids. Germline CDR1 and CDR2: SGHAT and FQNNGV. Notes on the study in general: Contracting CD8+ clones were enriched in EMRA, CD4+ mainly in CM and EM.

TCRdb reanalysed the 5' RACE reads using MiXCR and keeps one entry per CDR3 protein. Of 45,000 to 55,000 distinct CDR3 sequences in the sample, approximately 8% were seen once. The clonotype comes from a man aged 18-30 years who had mild COVID-19 (a few samples of this study predate the infection). Cell type and time point are not known. The rearrangement uses TRBV11-2 and TRBJ2-7; 8 bases line up with TRBD1. The sequencing input was PBMCs or a T cell subset sorted from them (not recorded which). CDR3 sequence (DNA): TGTGCCAGCAGCCCTTCGACAGGGGCCGAGCAGTACTTC. This codes for CASSPSTGAEQYF.